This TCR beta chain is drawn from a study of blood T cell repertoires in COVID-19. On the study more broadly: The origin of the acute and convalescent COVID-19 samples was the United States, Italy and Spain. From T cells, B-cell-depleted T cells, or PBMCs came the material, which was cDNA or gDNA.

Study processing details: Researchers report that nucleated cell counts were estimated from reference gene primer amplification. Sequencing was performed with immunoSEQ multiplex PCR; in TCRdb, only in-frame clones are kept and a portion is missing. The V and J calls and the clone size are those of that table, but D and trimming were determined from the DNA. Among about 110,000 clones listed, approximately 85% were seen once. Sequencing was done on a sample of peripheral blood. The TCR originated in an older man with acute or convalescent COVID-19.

CDR3 in DNA: TGCGCCAGCAGCGGAGCAGGGCCAGATACGCAGTATTTT. Protein sequence: CASSGAGPDTQYF. The chain uses TRBV5-1 and TRBJ2-3; D perhaps matches TRBD1 (5 bases). Trimming took off 4 bases at V and 4 bases at J, with 10 bases between the two ends. The CDR3 has 13 amino acids. Germline CDR1 SGHRS, CDR2 YFSETQ.